The 29 T cell receptor beta chains in this list originate from one sample, sequenced in a study of shared clonotypes between healthy human individuals. Generated by immunoSEQ multiplex PCR, the TCRdb table keeps only in-frame clones and is missing some. The data contain 850,000 to 1,200,000 clones, around four fifths of them seen just once; the ten biggest clones take up approximately 1.5%. The sequencing sample was made of memory CD4+ T cells sorted from blood. As to subset: CD45RA-negative fraction. These receptors all come from a man aged 18 to 35 in good health.

Comments on this clone: Distinct nucleotide sequences in the sample also encode this CDR3. The chain recombines TRBV11-2 with TRBJ2-7; unclear D gene. The CDR3 covers 12 residues. The germline V and J ends were trimmed by 3 bases and 1 base, with 4 bases remaining between them. The V gene's germline CDR1 is SGHAT and CDR2 FQNNGV. CDR3 nucleotides: TGTGCCAGCAGCTTTATATCCTACGAGCAGTACTTC. Translating gives CASSFISYEQYF.

The rearrangement uses TRBV2 and TRBJ1-2; no firm D call. Trimming left V 3 bases short and J 7 bases short, with 15 bases between. Per the germline V gene, CDR1 is SNHLY and CDR2 is FYNNEI. The CDR3 has 14 residues. CDR3 region: CASSEAETSRGYTF. The CDR3 coding sequence is TGTGCCAGCAGTGAGGCTGAGACCAGTCGTGGCTACACCTTC.

In its sample, this clone was seen a few times. This chain's CDR3 is CASSYPGTANSPLHF. DNA of the CDR3: TGTGCCAGCAGCTACCCTGGGACAGCAAATTCACCCCTCCACTTT. The chain couples TRBV5-6 to TRBJ1-6, with TRBD1 matching over 7 bases. Germline CDR1 and CDR2: SGHDT and YYEEEE. The CDR3 has 15 residues. V gave up 3 bases and J gave up 7 bases; unmatched junction bases: 7.

The chain uses TRBV28 and TRBJ1-5, with 7 positions matching TRBD1. V shed 6 bases and J 5 bases; nucleotides not matched to a gene: 13. The CDR3 is 16 amino acids. In germline, CDR1 is MDHEN, CDR2 SYDVKM. Here the CDR3 reads CASSPLSTGVHQPQHF. The CDR3 DNA is TGTGCCAGCAGCCCCTTATCCACAGGGGTCCATCAGCCCCAGCATTTT.

The rearrangement links TRBV7-9 to TRBJ2-3, with D unclear. The V and J ends lost 5 bases and 2 bases respectively, with 14 bases between them. The germline V gene encodes CDR1 SEHNR and CDR2 FQNEAQ (reference sequence). The CDR3 runs to 15 residues. CDR3 sequence reads: CASSERTLLTDTQYF. The CDR3, as DNA: TGTGCCAGCAGCGAGAGAACACTTCTCACAGATACGCAGTATTTT. The variable domain in full, with the rest retrieved from reference TRBV7-9 and TRBJ2-3, is DTGVSQNPRHKITKRGQNVTFRCDPISEHNRLYWYRQTLGQGPEFLTYFQNEAQLEKSRLLSDRFSAERPKGSFSTLEIQRTEQGDSAMYLCASSERTLLTDTQYFGPGTRLTVL.

In its sample, this clone was seen a few times. The chain is built from TRBV7-2 and TRBJ2-7, with 7 bases aligning to TRBD2. This CDR3 contains 16 residues. The ends lost 2 bases at V and 3 bases at J; junction bases unmatched: 10. The germline CDR1 and CDR2 sequences are SGHTA and FQGNSA. CDR3 DNA: TGTGCCAGCAGCTTAAGTACTGGCGGGAGAGGCTACGAGCAGTACTTC. Protein product: CASSLSTGGRGYEQYF.

This clone was seen a single time. V usage is TRBV5-1 and J usage is TRBJ2-5; 13 bases are a match to TRBD2. Germline V gives CDR1 SGHRS, CDR2 YFSETQ. V was clipped by 4 bases and J by 5 bases; unmatched bases: 5. This CDR3 spans 15 amino acids. CDR3 sequence: CASSLGLAGYETQYF. For the CDR3, the DNA is TGCGCCAGCAGCCTGGGACTAGCGGGGTATGAGACCCAGTACTTC.

The genes are TRBV27 and TRBJ2-2; no clear D gene. Trimming removed 4 bases at V and 6 bases at J, with 12 bases between. Germline loops: CDR1 MNHEY, CDR2 SMNVEV (reference sequence). CDR3 length: 14 residues. DNA for the CDR3: TGTGCCAGCAGTTCCCGGACCCGGGCCGGGGAGCTGTTTTTT. This translates into CASSSRTRAGELFF.

In the case of this clone: The junction differs from germline at one of its ends, possibly a read error. The chain links TRBV7-7 to TRBJ2-7; TRBD1 aligns across 9 bases. CDR3 size: 15 residues. CDR1 is SSHAT, CDR2 FNYEAQ, per germline (reference sequence). CDR3 protein: CASSKGQGSSYEQYF. The CDR3 nucleotides read TGTGCTAGCAGCAAAGGACAGGGGTCCTCCTACGAGCAGTACTTC.

This chain joins TRBV6-5 and TRBJ2-7; D is ambiguous. CDR3 length: 14 residues. Per germline, CDR1 MNHEY and CDR2 SVGAGI. Trimming cost V 7 bases and J 0 bases, with 13 bases left between them. The CDR3 bases are TGTGCCAGCACCCAAGACGGTACCTCCTACGAGCAGTACTTC. Translation: CASTQDGTSYEQYF.

The chain recombines TRBV5-1 with TRBJ2-5; 10 bases map to TRBD1. Germline CDR1 SGHRS, CDR2 YFSETQ. The CDR3 consists of 15 residues. Losses at the gene ends were 4 bases for V and 4 bases for J; bases not matched to a gene: 7. The CDR3 spells CASSPDRTGGETQYF. The CDR3 DNA follows: TGCGCCAGCAGCCCTGACCGGACAGGGGGAGAGACCCAGTACTTC.

This clone has a handful of counts. The chain joins TRBV30 to TRBJ1-1; D is uncertain. V was cut by 5 bases and J by 5 bases, with 15 bases left in between. Germline values: CDR1 GTSNPN, CDR2 SVGIG (reference sequence). This CDR3 spans 13 amino acids. The CDR3 coding sequence is TGTGCCTGGGACCAGGATCTGGGGACTGAAGCTTTCTTT. Its translation: CAWDQDLGTEAFF.

The chain links TRBV6-5 to TRBJ2-7; tentative D call: TRBD2 (5 bases). Germline V gene sequence: CDR1 MNHEY, CDR2 SVGAGI. V lost 4 bases to trimming and J lost 6 bases, with 7 bases between them. The length of the CDR3 is 11 residues. CDR3 residues: CASSSEVEQYF. As DNA, the CDR3 is TGTGCCAGCAGTTCGGAGGTCGAGCAGTACTTC.

The rearrangement joins TRBV15 to TRBJ2-7; D may be TRBD2 (5 bases). The V end lost 1 base, the J end lost 11 bases, and 15 bases lay between the germline ends. Germline CDR1 is LNHNV and CDR2 is YYDKDF (reference sequence). The CDR3 contains 13 residues. The CDR3 nucleotides read TGTGCCACCAGCAGAGGGGTGGAGCGGTCTAAGTACTTC. Its translation is CATSRGVERSKYF.

The chain couples TRBV10-3 to TRBJ2-7; the D gene could be TRBD1 or TRBD2 (7 bases each). The CDR3 spans 12 residues. Deletions cut 10 bases from V and 1 base from J, with 11 bases between. Per the germline V gene, CDR1 is ENHRY and CDR2 is SYGVKD. The CDR3 region has the DNA TGTGCCACCAGGGGGGGTTCCTACGAGCAGTACTTC. Translated: CATRGGSYEQYF.

The chain is built from TRBV9 and TRBJ2-2; 7 bases fit TRBD2. Germline V gene sequence: CDR1 SGDLS, CDR2 YYNGEE. The length of the CDR3 is 14 residues. The J segment lost 7 bases and the V segment lost 0 bases, leaving 3 bases of the junction unmatched. The CDR3 sequence is CASSVGPSGGELFF. The CDR3 coding sequence is TGTGCCAGCAGCGTAGGGCCTAGCGGCGGGGAGCTGTTTTTT.

J is TRBJ2-7 and V is TRBV4-1; TRBD1 aligns across 9 bases. The length of the CDR3 is 14 residues. With V trimmed by 4 bases and J by 7 bases, 8 bases remained unmatched. Germline V gives CDR1 MGHRA, CDR2 YSYEKL. This CDR3 is CASSRETGQGEQYF. Here the CDR3 DNA reads TGCGCCAGCAGCCGAGAGACCGGACAGGGGGAGCAGTACTTC.

The chain carries TRBV19 and TRBJ2-3; D gene unclear. Germline CDR1 reads LNHDA; CDR2 reads SQIVND (reference sequence). This CDR3 region has 13 residues. Trimming pared 6 bases from V and 2 bases from J, leaving 9 bases between. Here the CDR3 DNA reads TGTGCCAGTAGAAGAAATCCCACAGATACGCAGTATTTT. It yields the protein CASRRNPTDTQYF.

This chain connects TRBV5-1 to TRBJ2-2; 7 bases fit TRBD1. J was trimmed by 7 bases and V by 2 bases; bases with no gene match: 8. CDR3 length equals 15 residues. Germline V gene lookup returns CDR1 SGHRS and CDR2 YFSETQ. CDR3 loop: CASSFVDRAGGELFF. In nucleotides, the CDR3 is TGCGCCAGCAGCTTTGTCGACAGGGCCGGCGGGGAGCTGTTTTTT.

The rearrangement joins TRBV5-1 to TRBJ2-7, with a weak D call TRBD1 (5 bases). V lost 0 bases to trimming and J lost 5 bases, with 12 bases between them. CDR3 size: 14 residues. The germline gives CDR1 SGHRS, CDR2 YFSETQ. The CDR3: CASSLDGRVNEQYF. CDR3 bases: TGCGCCAGCAGCTTGGACGGCAGGGTGAACGAGCAGTACTTC.

J is TRBJ2-1 and V is TRBV28; D call uncertain. Between the trimmed V and J ends, which lost 6 bases and 12 bases, there was a span of 15 bases. This CDR3 contains 12 residues. Germline values: CDR1 MDHEN, CDR2 SYDVKM. CDR3 region: CASSPGRDRQFF. For the CDR3, the DNA is TGTGCCAGCAGCCCTGGCCGCGACCGGCAGTTCTTC.

Here the CDR3 DNA reads TGTGCCAGCAGCTTGAGGGACCCCGGACATAGTCTGGGGACCGGGGAGCTGTTTTTT. This sequence encodes CASSLRDPGHSLGTGELFF. The gene calls are TRBV7-9 and TRBJ2-2; perhaps D is TRBD1 or TRBD2 (5 bases each). The germline CDR1 and CDR2 sequences are SEHNR and FQNEAQ (reference sequence). The CDR3 totals 19 residues. Trimming left V 3 bases short and J 5 bases short, with 25 bases between.

This chain joins TRBV6-5 and TRBJ2-7, with 9 bases aligning to TRBD2. The V segment lost 4 bases and the J segment 2 bases; nucleotides outside the gene matches: 3. Germline V gene sequence: CDR1 MNHEY, CDR2 SVGAGI. CDR3 length equals 14 residues. CDR3 sequence: CASSSLAGTYEQYF. For the CDR3, the DNA is TGTGCCAGCAGTTCGCTAGCGGGAACCTACGAGCAGTACTTC.

This clone was seen repeatedly, ten times or more. The gene calls are TRBV27 and TRBJ2-2; 11 bases are shared with TRBD1. Unmatched junction bases numbered 5, after V lost 2 bases and J lost 6 bases. The CDR3 spans 16 residues. Germline V gene lookup returns CDR1 MNHEY and CDR2 SMNVEV (reference sequence). The CDR3 region is CASSLQGQGEAGELFF. The CDR3 DNA reads as TGTGCCAGCAGTTTACAGGGACAGGGGGAAGCCGGGGAGCTGTTTTTT.

In this sample, this clone turned up once. The rearrangement joins TRBV27 to TRBJ2-7; perhaps TRBD2 as D (6 bases). This CDR3 has 14 amino acids. Trimming took 5 bases from V and 5 from J, leaving 16 bases between them. Germline CDR1 is MNHEY and CDR2 is SMNVEV (reference sequence). The CDR3 DNA is TGTGCCAGCAGTATCCGGCGCGGGGCGAACGAGCAGTACTTC. Translated: CASSIRRGANEQYF.

The chain has TRBV5-4 and TRBJ2-7; possibly TRBD1 for D (6 bases). The germline V gene has CDR1 SGHNT and CDR2 YYREEE (reference sequence). There are 20 residues in the CDR3. V was cut by 3 bases and J by 3 bases, with 31 bases left in between. The CDR3 DNA reads TGTGCCAGCAGCTGGACAAGGGATCGTGGGGGCAACAGGGATTTCTACGAGCAGTACTTC. Translated, it gives CASSWTRDRGGNRDFYEQYF.

In regard to this clone: Other DNA sequences in this sample translate to the same CDR3. The V gene is TRBV18, the J gene TRBJ2-1; maybe TRBD2 (5 bases). The germline gives CDR1 KGHSH, CDR2 LQKENI. Trimming took 0 bases from V and 0 from J, leaving 9 bases between them. The CDR3 spans 16 residues. The CDR3, as DNA: TGTGCCAGCTCACCACCTGTTGGGAGCTCCTACAATGAGCAGTTCTTC. Residues: CASSPPVGSSYNEQFF. Full variable domain (missing parts from reference TRBV18 and TRBJ2-1): NAGVMQNPRHLVRRRGQEARLRCSPMKGHSHVYWYRQLPEEGLKFMVYLQKENIIDESGMPKERFSAEFPKEGPSILRIQQVVRGDSAAYFCASSPPVGSSYNEQFFGPGTRLTVL.

The chain is built from TRBV2 and TRBJ2-7; D unresolved. Germline V CDR1 and CDR2: SNHLY, FYNNEI. This CDR3 comprises 15 residues. Deletions cut 5 bases from V and 2 bases from J, with 16 bases between. CDR3 region: CASSLDSLSTYEQYF. The CDR3 DNA reads TGTGCCAGCAGTTTAGACTCCCTTAGTACCTACGAGCAGTACTTC.

This clone turned up a few times. Other DNA sequences within the sample encode an identical CDR3. V is TRBV4-2 and J is TRBJ1-2; D may be TRBD1 (5 bases). CDR1 and CDR2 (germline): LGHNA, YNFKEQ. Deletions cut 1 base from V and 2 bases from J, with 5 bases between. This CDR3 spans 13 amino acids. The CDR3 region has the DNA TGTGCCAGCAGCCAAGCAGGGAACTATGGCTACACCTTC. This codes for CASSQAGNYGYTF.